This TCR beta chain appears in the sequencing data of a study of blood T cell repertoires in COVID-19. Study summary: Acute and convalescent COVID-19 specimens originated in the United States, Italy and Spain. The cDNA or gDNA used as material had been derived from T cells, B-cell-depleted T cells, or PBMCs.

On this clone itself: One end of the junction does not line up with germline, which may come from a read error.

The CDR3 has 14 residues. From germline, CDR1 is SNHLY and CDR2 FYNNEI. In the authors' workflow: Reference gene primer amplification gave nucleated cell count estimates. Profiled with immunoSEQ multiplex PCR; TCRdb holds only in-frame clones, not every one. V and J calls and clone size follow that table, whereas D and trimming were derived from the DNA. Here the sample spans approximately 190,000 clones, 84% being singletons. Sequenced input: peripheral blood. The rearrangement uses TRBV2 and TRBJ2-5; maybe TRBD2 (5 bases). The receptor's source is a human donor in a cohort sampled during active COVID-19. The CDR3 bases are TGTGCCAGTCTCCTCCCTATTCAGCGGACCGCCGCAAACTTC. It yields the protein CASLLPIQRTAANF. Together with reference TRBV2 and TRBJ2-5, the CDR3 gives the full variable domain: EPEVTQTPSHQVTQMGQEVILRCVPISNHLYFYWYRQILGQKVEFLVSFYNNEISEKSEIFDDQFSVERPDGSNFTLKIRSTKLEDSAMYFCASLLPIQRTAANFGPGTRLLVL.